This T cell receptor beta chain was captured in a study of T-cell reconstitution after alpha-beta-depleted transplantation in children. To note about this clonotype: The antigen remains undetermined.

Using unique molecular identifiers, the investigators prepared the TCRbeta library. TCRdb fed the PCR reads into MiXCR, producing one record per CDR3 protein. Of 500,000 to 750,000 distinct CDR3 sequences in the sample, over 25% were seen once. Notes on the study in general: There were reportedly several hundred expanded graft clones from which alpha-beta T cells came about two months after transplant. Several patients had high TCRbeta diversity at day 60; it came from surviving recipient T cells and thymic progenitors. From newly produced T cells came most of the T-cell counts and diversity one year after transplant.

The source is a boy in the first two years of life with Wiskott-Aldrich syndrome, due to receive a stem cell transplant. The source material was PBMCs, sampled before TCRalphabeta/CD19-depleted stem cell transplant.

The CDR3 coding sequence is TGTGCCAGCAGCTTAGTTGGGACAGGGGCGTACGAGCAGTACTTC. Protein sequence: CASSLVGTGAYEQYF. The chain joins TRBV7-6 to TRBJ2-7; TRBD1 agrees at 10 bases. This CDR3 has 15 amino acids. V trimming: 1 base; J trimming: 4 bases; junction bases outside the gene matches: 4. Germline CDR1 SGHVS, CDR2 FNYEAQ.